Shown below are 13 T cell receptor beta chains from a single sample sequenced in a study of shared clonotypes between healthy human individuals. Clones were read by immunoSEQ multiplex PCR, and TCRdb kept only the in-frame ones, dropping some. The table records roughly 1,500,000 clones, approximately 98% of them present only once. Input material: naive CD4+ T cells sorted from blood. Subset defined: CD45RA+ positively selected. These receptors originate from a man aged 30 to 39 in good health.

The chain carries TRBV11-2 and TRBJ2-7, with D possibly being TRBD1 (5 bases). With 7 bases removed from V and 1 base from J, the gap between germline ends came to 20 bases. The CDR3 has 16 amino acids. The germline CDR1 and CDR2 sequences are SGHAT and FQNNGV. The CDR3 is CASTKRQPLLSYEQYF. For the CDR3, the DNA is TGTGCCAGCACAAAACGACAGCCGCTTTTATCCTACGAGCAGTACTTC.

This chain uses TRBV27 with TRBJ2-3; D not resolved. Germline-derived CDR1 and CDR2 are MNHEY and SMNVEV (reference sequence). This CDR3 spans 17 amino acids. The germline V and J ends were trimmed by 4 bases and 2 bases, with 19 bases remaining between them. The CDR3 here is CASSSPRVGVSTDTQYF. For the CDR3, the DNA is TGTGCCAGCAGTTCACCTAGAGTGGGTGTTTCCACAGATACGCAGTATTTT.

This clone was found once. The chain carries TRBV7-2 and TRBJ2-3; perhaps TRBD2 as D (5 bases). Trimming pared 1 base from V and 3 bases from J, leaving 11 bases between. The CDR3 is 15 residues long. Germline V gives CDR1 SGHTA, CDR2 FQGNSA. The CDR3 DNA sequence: TGTGCCAGCAGCTTAGACCGGGGAAGAACAGATACGCAGTATTTT. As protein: CASSLDRGRTDTQYF.

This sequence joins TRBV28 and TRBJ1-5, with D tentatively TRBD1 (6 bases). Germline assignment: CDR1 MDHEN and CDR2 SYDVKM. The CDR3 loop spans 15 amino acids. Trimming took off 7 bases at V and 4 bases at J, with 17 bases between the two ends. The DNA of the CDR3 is TGTGCCAGCACCATTGGCCAGGGGATAAATCAGCCCCAGCATTTT. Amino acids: CASTIGQGINQPQHF.

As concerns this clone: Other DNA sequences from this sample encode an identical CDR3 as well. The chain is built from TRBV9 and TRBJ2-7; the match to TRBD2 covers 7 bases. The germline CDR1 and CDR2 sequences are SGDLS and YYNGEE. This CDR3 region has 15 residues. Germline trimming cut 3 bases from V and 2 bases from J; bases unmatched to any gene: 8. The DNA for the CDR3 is TGTGCCAGCAGCGCCGGGTTAGCGGGTACCTACGAGCAGTACTTC. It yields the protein CASSAGLAGTYEQYF. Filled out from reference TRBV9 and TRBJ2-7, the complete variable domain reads DSGVTQTPKHLITATGQRVTLRCSPRSGDLSVYWYQQSLDQGLQFLIQYYNGEERAKGNILERFSAQQFPDLHSELNLSSLELGDSALYFCASSAGLAGTYEQYFGPGTRLTVT.

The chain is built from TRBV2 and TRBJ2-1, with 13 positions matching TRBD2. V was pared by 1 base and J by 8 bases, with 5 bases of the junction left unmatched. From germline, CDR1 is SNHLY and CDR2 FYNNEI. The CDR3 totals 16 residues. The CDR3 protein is CASSEVATSGRYEQFF. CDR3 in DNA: TGTGCCAGCAGTGAAGTGGCGACTAGCGGGAGGTATGAGCAGTTCTTC.

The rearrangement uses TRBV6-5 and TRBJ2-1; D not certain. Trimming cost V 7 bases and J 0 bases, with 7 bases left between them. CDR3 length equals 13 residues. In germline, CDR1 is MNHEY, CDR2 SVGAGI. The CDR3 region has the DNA TGTGCCAGCACCCGGTCCTCCTACAATGAGCAGTTCTTC. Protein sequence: CASTRSSYNEQFF.

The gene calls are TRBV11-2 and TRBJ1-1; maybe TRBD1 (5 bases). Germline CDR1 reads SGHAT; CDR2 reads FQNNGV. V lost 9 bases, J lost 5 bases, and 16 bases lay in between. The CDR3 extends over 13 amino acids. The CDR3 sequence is CASKLLGETEAFF. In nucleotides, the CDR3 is TGTGCCAGTAAACTTCTAGGGGAAACTGAAGCTTTCTTT. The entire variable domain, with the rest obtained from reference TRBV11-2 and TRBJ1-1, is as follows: EAGVAQSPRYKIIEKRQSVAFWCNPISGHATLYWYQQILGQGPKLLIQFQNNGVVDDSQLPKDRFSAERLKGVDSTLKIQPAKLEDSAVYLCASKLLGETEAFFGQGTRLTVV.

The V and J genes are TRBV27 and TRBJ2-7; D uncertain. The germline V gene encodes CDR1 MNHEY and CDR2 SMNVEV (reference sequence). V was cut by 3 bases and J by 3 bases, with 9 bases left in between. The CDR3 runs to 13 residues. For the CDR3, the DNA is TGTGCCAGCAGTTTTACCGCTTACTACGAGCAGTACTTC. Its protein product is CASSFTAYYEQYF.

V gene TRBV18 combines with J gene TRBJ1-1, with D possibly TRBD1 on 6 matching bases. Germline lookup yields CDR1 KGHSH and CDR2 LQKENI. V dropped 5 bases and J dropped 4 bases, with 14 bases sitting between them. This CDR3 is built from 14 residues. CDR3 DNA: TGTGCCAGCTCAACGACAGGTATTGGCACTGAAGCTTTCTTT. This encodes CASSTTGIGTEAFF.

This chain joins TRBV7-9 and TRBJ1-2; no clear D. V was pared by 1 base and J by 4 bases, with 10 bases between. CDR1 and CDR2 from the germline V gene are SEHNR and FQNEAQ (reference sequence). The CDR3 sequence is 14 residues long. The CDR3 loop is CASSLGTAAYGYTF. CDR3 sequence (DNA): TGTGCCAGCAGCTTAGGGACTGCTGCCTATGGCTACACCTTC. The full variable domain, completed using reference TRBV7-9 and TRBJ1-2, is DTGVSQNPRHKITKRGQNVTFRCDPISEHNRLYWYRQTLGQGPEFLTYFQNEAQLEKSRLLSDRFSAERPKGSFSTLEIQRTEQGDSAMYLCASSLGTAAYGYTFGSGTRLTVV.

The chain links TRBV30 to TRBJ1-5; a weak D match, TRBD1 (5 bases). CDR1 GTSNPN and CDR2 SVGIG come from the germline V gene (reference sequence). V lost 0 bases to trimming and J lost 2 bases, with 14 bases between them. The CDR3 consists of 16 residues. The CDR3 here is CAWSVYGGVGNQPQHF. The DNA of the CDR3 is TGTGCCTGGAGTGTATACGGGGGAGTGGGCAATCAGCCCCAGCATTTT.

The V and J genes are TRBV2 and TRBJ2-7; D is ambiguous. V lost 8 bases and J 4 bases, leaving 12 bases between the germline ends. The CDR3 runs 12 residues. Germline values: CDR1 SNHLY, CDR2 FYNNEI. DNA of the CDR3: TGTGCCAGCGGGGTTTCAAGTTACGAGCAGTACTTC. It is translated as CASGVSSYEQYF.